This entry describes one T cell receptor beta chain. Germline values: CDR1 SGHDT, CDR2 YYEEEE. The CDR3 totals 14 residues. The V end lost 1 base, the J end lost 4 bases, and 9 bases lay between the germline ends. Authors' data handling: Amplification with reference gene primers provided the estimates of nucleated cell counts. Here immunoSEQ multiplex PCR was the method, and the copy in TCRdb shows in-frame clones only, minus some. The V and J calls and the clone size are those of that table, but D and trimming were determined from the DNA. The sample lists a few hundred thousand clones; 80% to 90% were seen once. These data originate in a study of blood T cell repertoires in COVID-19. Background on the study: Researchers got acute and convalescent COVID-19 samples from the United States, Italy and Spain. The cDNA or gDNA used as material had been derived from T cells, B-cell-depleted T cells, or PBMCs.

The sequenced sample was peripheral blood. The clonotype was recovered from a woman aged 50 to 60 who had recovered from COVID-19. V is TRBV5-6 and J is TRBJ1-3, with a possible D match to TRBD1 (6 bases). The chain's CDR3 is CASSLPGAGNTIYF. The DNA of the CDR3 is TGTGCCAGCAGCTTGCCAGGGGCAGGAAACACCATATATTTT.